One TCR beta chain is described in this entry. Its antigen remains unidentified. CDR3 length: 16 residues. CDR1 is MNHNY, CDR2 SVGAGI, per germline (reference sequence). J lost 0 bases, V lost 7 bases, and 9 bases had no gene match. The sample is drawn from a study of T cell responses to AZD1222 COVID-19 vaccine. Study-level background: Some second doses came at about 4 weeks and others at about 12 weeks; these were pooled. Study conclusions and caveats: Increased Spike-specific TCR breadth and depth were observed after two AZD1222 doses. Only a handful of AZD1222 recipients, more than 5 in all, had baseline seropositivity. Unmutated variant regions are reportedly targeted by nearly half of spike-specific TCRs.

Clones were read by immunoSEQ multiplex PCR, and TCRdb kept only the in-frame ones, dropping some. This sample yields tens of thousands of clones, of which 85% to 95% are seen a single time; about 5.2% belongs to the top ten. This sample comprised peripheral blood, obtained on day 0 of AZD1222 vaccination. The receptor comes from an adult in good health. V is TRBV6-6 and J is TRBJ1-1, with 9 positions matching TRBD1. In nucleotides, the CDR3 is TGTGCCAGCACAAGCGGGACAGGGATCATGAACACTGAAGCTTTCTTT. Translated: CASTSGTGIMNTEAFF.